The rows below give T cell receptor beta chains drawn from one sample of a study of control samples from healthy donors and cancer patients. Clones were sequenced by immunoSEQ multiplex PCR, and TCRdb holds only the in-frame ones, with some missing. The sample lists more than 60,000 clones; approximately 91% were seen once. What was sequenced was PBMCs. These receptors were obtained from a woman aged 50 to 60 with colorectal cancer. Both conserved end residues are part of each CDR3. D genes are given only for firm matches. A clone size is listed for some rows: how often the clone was seen (once, few, many), or a class if it is expanded.

J gene	clone size	D gene	V gene	CDR3 protein	CDR3 DNA
TRBJ1-2	-	-	TRBV21-1	CASSCKRNRVGWGYTF	TGTGCCAGCAGCTGCAAAAGGAACAGGGTGGGATGGGGCTACACCTTC
TRBJ1-6	-	TRBD1	TRBV2	CASSEGQGGLSPLHF	TGTGCCAGCAGTGAGGGACAGGGGGGACTTTCACCCCTCCACTTT
TRBJ2-3	-	-	TRBV2	CASSEGTDTQYF	TGTGCCAGCAGTGAAGGGACAGATACGCAGTATTTT
TRBJ1-2	-	-	TRBV6-5	CASSSGPYGYTF	TGTGCCAGCAGCTCAGGGCCCTATGGCTACACCTTC
TRBJ1-2	-	-	TRBV19	CASSPQGDYGYTF	TGTGCCAGTAGCCCACAGGGAGACTATGGCTACACCTTC
TRBJ2-3	-	TRBD1	TRBV29-1	CSVVGTASTDTQYF	TGCAGCGTTGTAGGGACAGCTAGCACAGATACGCAGTATTTT
TRBJ1-3	-	TRBD1	TRBV5-1	CASSAGQSSGNTIYF	TGCGCCAGCAGCGCGGGACAGAGCTCTGGAAACACCATATATTTT
TRBJ1-2	-	-	TRBV28	CASSFYRYYGYTF	TGTGCCAGCAGTTTCTACAGGTACTATGGCTACACCTTC
TRBJ1-2	-	-	TRBV5-1	CASSLAATDGGYTF	TGCGCCAGCAGCTTGGCCGCAACAGATGGGGGCTACACCTTC
TRBJ2-5	few	TRBD1	TRBV4-1	CASSLGQGAGETQYF	TGCGCCAGCAGCCTCGGGCAGGGGGCCGGAGAGACCCAGTACTTC
TRBJ1-2	-	-	TRBV29-1	CSVEGEDYGYTF	TGCAGCGTTGAGGGGGAGGACTATGGCTACACCTTC
TRBJ2-1	-	-	TRBV24-1	CATSDRDEQFF	TGTGCCACCAGTGACCGAGATGAGCAGTTCTTC
TRBJ2-1	-	-	TRBV3-1/TRBV3-2	CASSRGRNEQFF	TGTGCCAGCAGCCGGGGGCGAAATGAGCAGTTCTTC
TRBJ1-1	-	-	TRBV12-3/TRBV12-4	CASSWQNTEAFF	TGTGCCAGCAGTTGGCAGAACACTGAAGCTTTCTTT
TRBJ1-1	-	-	TRBV7-3	CASSWVLNRNTEAFF	TGTGCCAGCAGCTGGGTCCTGAATAGAAACACTGAAGCTTTCTTT
TRBJ2-1	-	-	TRBV7-2	CASRSRQGGYNEQFF	TGTGCCAGCAGGTCGAGACAGGGAGGATACAATGAGCAGTTCTTC
TRBJ2-3	-	TRBD2	TRBV10-3	CAISGKRGLSTDTQYF	TGTGCCATCAGTGGAAAGCGGGGGCTAAGCACAGATACGCAGTATTTT
TRBJ1-1	-	-	TRBV7-2	CASSLNQKNTEAFF	TGTGCCAGCAGCTTGAACCAAAAGAACACTGAAGCTTTCTTT
TRBJ1-1	-	TRBD1	TRBV7-2	CASSLARQGAEAFF	TGTGCCAGCAGCTTAGCGCGACAGGGGGCTGAAGCTTTCTTT
TRBJ2-1	-	-	TRBV9	CASSFFAEGYNEQFF	TGTGCCAGCAGCTTTTTTGCCGAGGGTTACAATGAGCAGTTCTTC
TRBJ2-5	-	-	TRBV5-1	CASSLGAQSRETQYF	TGCGCCAGCAGCTTGGGAGCCCAATCAAGGGAGACCCAGTACTTC
TRBJ2-5	-	-	TRBV6-6	CASSYDRETQYF	TGTGCCAGCAGTTACGATCGAGAGACCCAGTACTTC
TRBJ1-1	-	TRBD1	TRBV6-5	CASTTRGPDTEAFF	TGTGCCAGCACCACAAGGGGGCCGGACACTGAAGCTTTCTTT
TRBJ2-1	-	-	TRBV12-3/TRBV12-4	CASSSGINEQFF	TGTGCCAGCAGTTCTGGGATCAATGAGCAGTTCTTC
TRBJ1-2	-	TRBD1	TRBV24-1	CATSDPGQGHYGYTF	TGTGCCACCAGTGATCCGGGACAGGGTCACTATGGCTACACCTTC
TRBJ2-2	-	-	TRBV13	CASSPTRGLSNTGELFF	TGTGCCAGCAGCCCTACCAGGGGTCTCTCGAACACCGGGGAGCTGTTTTTT
TRBJ1-1	-	-	TRBV19	CASSIGQYMNTEAFF	TGTGCCAGTAGTATCGGACAGTACATGAACACTGAAGCTTTCTTT
TRBJ1-5	-	-	TRBV15	CATSTRQDQPQHF	TGTGCCACCAGCACAAGACAGGATCAGCCCCAGCATTTT
TRBJ1-4	-	-	TRBV5-1	CASSLGTTNEKLFF	TGCGCCAGCAGCTTGGGGACAACTAATGAAAAACTGTTTTTT
TRBJ1-2	-	-	TRBV27	CASSPTDRTNYGYTF	TGTGCCAGCAGTCCAACCGACAGGACCAACTATGGCTACACCTTC
TRBJ2-3	-	TRBD2	TRBV7-4	CASSLGATASGGTDTQYF	TGTGCCAGCAGCTTAGGGGCGACGGCTAGCGGGGGTACAGATACGCAGTATTTT
TRBJ2-5	-	-	TRBV2	CASCPGTAQETQYF	TGTGCCAGCTGCCCCGGGACCGCTCAAGAGACCCAGTACTTC
TRBJ1-1	few	TRBD1	TRBV3-1/TRBV3-2	CASFPAGGASRAFF	TGTGCCAGCTTCCCCGCAGGGGGCGCTTCGAGGGCTTTCTTT
TRBJ2-5	-	TRBD2	TRBV7-8	CASSYSTSGGAFPSSETQYF	TGTGCCAGCAGCTACTCGACTAGCGGGGGGGCTTTTCCAAGTTCGGAGACCCAGTACTTC
TRBJ2-1	-	TRBD2	TRBV6-5	CASRGQLASSRRFF	TGTGCCAGCAGAGGCCAACTAGCGTCGTCGAGGCGGTTCTTC
TRBJ1-1	-	-	TRBV5-6	CASSLDSEAFF	TGTGCCAGCAGCTTAGACAGTGAAGCTTTCTTT
TRBJ2-1	-	-	TRBV12-3/TRBV12-4	CASRQVNEQFF	TGTGCCAGCAGGCAGGTTAATGAGCAGTTCTTC
TRBJ1-1	-	-	TRBV1	CTSKRQPNTEAFF	TGCACCAGCAAAAGACAGCCGAACACTGAAGCTTTCTTT
TRBJ1-5	-	TRBD1	TRBV28	CASSLAQGARPQHF	TGTGCCAGCAGTTTAGCACAGGGGGCGCGGCCCCAGCATTTT
TRBJ1-2	-	-	TRBV12-3/TRBV12-4	CASSLGTAKGYTF	TGTGCCAGCAGTTTAGGGACAGCGAAGGGCTACACCTTC
TRBJ2-1	-	TRBD2	TRBV30	CAWSGGGAGNEQFF	TGTGCCTGGAGTGGCGGGGGGGCTGGTAATGAGCAGTTCTTC
TRBJ1-1	-	TRBD1	TRBV18	CASSPGQGGTEAFF	TGTGCCAGCTCACCAGGCCAGGGGGGGACTGAAGCTTTCTTT
TRBJ1-6	-	-	TRBV3-1/TRBV3-2	CASSQGPSPLHF	TGTGCCAGCAGCCAAGGACCTTCACCCCTCCACTTT
TRBJ1-1	-	-	TRBV29-1	CSVSRLIMNTEAFF	TGCAGCGTCTCCCGACTGATCATGAACACTGAAGCTTTCTTT
TRBJ2-1	once	-	TRBV2	CASSGGLEINEQFF	TGTGCCAGCAGTGGGGGGCTAGAGATAAATGAGCAGTTCTTC
TRBJ1-5	-	-	TRBV28	CASSFRWPQHF	TGTGCCAGCAGTTTTCGTTGGCCCCAGCATTTT
TRBJ2-5	-	-	TRBV18	CASSPGGVRETQYF	TGTGCCAGCTCACCCGGGGGAGTGCGGGAGACCCAGTACTTC
TRBJ1-3	-	-	TRBV7-9	CASSLATGTGNTIYF	TGTGCCAGCAGCTTAGCTACCGGGACAGGAAACACCATATATTTT
TRBJ2-5	-	TRBD2	TRBV5-1	CASSTRLAGETQYF	TGCGCCAGCAGCACAAGACTAGCGGGTGAGACCCAGTACTTC
TRBJ1-1	-	-	TRBV30	CAWKQQRDTEAFF	TGTGCCTGGAAGCAACAGCGCGACACTGAAGCTTTCTTT
TRBJ1-2	-	-	TRBV11-1	CASSFEGDGYTF	TGTGCCAGCAGCTTCGAGGGAGATGGCTACACCTTC